The sequence of this TCR beta chain was determined in a study of spatial heterogeneity in lung cancer. Time point here: sample taken at primary tumor resection. TCRdb redid the calling of the 5' RACE reads with MiXCR, one entry per CDR3 protein. Of approximately 40,000 distinct CDR3 sequences listed, roughly 5.2% are singletons. Trimming at V came to 7 bases and at J to 1 base, leaving 3 bases not matched to a gene. This CDR3 is 14 amino acids long. Germline V lookup: CDR1 ENHRY, CDR2 SYGVKD. The chain combines TRBV10-3 with TRBJ2-2, with 7 bases that match TRBD1. This TCR derives from a female donor with early-stage non-small cell lung cancer. Sequenced here: PBMCs, sampled at surgery. In DNA form, the CDR3 reads TGTGCCATCATGAGGACAGGGAACACCGGGGAGCTGTTTTTT. It translates to CAIMRTGNTGELFF.